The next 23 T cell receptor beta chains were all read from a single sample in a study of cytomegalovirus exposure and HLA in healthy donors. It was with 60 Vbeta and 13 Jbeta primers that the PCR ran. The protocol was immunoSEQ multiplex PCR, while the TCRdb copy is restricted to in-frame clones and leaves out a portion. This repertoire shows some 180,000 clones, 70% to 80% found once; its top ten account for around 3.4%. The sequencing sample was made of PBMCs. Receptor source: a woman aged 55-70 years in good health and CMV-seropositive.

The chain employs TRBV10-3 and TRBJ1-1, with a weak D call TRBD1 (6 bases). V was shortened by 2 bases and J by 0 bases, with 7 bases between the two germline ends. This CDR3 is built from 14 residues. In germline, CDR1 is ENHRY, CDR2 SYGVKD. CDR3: CAISERDMNTEAFF. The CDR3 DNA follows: TGTGCCATCAGTGAGCGGGACATGAACACTGAAGCTTTCTTT.

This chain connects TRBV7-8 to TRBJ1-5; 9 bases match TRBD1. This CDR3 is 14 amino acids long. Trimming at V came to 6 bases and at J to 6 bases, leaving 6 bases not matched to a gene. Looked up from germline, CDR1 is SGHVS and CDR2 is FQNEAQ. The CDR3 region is CASSSTGGGQPQHF. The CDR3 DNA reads TGTGCCAGCAGTTCCACAGGGGGCGGTCAGCCCCAGCATTTT.

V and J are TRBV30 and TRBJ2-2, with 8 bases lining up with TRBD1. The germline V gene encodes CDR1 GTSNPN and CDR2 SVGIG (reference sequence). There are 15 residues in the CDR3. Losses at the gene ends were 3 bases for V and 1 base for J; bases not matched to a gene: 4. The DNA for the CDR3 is TGTGCCTGGAGAGCAGGGGGCGTGAACACCGGGGAGCTGTTTTTT. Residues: CAWRAGGVNTGELFF.

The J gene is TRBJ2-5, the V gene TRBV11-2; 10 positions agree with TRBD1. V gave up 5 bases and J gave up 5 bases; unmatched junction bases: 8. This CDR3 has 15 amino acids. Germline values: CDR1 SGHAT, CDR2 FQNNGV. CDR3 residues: CASSPGTGVAETQYF. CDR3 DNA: TGTGCCAGCAGCCCCGGGACAGGGGTTGCGGAGACCCAGTACTTC.

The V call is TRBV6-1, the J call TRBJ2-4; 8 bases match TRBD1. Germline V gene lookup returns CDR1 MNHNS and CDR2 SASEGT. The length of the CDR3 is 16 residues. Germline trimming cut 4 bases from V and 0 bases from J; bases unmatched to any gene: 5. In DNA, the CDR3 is TGTGCCAGCAGTGTTGGGACAGGACTAGCCAAAAACATTCAGTACTTC. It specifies CASSVGTGLAKNIQYF.

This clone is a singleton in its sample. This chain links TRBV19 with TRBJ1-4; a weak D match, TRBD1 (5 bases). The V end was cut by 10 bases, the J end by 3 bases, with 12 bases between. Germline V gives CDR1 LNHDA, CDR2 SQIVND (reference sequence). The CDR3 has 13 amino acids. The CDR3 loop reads CATRQSPNEKLFF. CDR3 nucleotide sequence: TGTGCCACCCGACAGAGTCCTAATGAAAAACTGTTTTTT.

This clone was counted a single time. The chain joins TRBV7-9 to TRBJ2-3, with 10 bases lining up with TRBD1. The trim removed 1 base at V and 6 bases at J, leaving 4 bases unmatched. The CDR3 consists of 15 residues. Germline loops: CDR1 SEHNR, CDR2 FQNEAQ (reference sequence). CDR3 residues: CASSLVGQGLDTQYF. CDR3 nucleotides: TGTGCCAGCAGCTTAGTGGGACAGGGGTTGGATACGCAGTATTTT.

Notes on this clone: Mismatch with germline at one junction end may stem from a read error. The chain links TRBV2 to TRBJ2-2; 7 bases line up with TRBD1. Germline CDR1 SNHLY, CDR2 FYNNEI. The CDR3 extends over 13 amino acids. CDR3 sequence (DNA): TGTGCCAGCAAGGGACAGAACACCGGAGAGCTGTTTTTT. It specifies CASKGQNTGELFF.

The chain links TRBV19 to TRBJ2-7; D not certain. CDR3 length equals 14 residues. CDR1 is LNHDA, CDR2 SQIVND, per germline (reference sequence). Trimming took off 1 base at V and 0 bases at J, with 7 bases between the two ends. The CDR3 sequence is CASSIVSNSYEQYF. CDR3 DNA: TGTGCCAGTAGTATAGTGTCCAACTCCTACGAGCAGTACTTC.

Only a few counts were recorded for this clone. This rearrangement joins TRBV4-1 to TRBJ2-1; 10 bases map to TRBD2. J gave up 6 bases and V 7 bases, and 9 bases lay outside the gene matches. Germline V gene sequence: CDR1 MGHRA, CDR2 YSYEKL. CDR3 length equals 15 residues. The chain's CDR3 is CASKKALAGINEQFF. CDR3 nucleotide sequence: TGCGCCAGCAAAAAGGCACTAGCGGGGATCAATGAGCAGTTCTTC.

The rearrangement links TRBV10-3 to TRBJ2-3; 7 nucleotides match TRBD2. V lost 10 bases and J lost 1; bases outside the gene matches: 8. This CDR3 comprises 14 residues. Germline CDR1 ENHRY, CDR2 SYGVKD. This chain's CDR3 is CATLVGGGTDTQYF. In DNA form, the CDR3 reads TGTGCCACCCTTGTGGGAGGGGGCACAGATACGCAGTATTTT.

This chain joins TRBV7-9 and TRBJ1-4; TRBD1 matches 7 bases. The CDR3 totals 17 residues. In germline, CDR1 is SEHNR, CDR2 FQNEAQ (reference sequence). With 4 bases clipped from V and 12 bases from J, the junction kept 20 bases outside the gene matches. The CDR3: CASSYLRPGTERDELFF. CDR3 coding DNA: TGTGCCAGCAGCTACCTTCGTCCAGGGACAGAAAGGGACGAACTGTTTTTT.

CDR3 nucleotide sequence: TGTGCCAGTAGTCTGAGAGCAGAGGGAGGAAGCCTCGAAAAACTGTTTTTT. Protein: CASSLRAEGGSLEKLFF. This sequence joins TRBV19 and TRBJ1-4; D gene ambiguous. V lost 5 bases and J lost 8, with 24 bases in between. The CDR3 covers 17 residues. CDR1 is LNHDA, CDR2 SQIVND, per germline (reference sequence).

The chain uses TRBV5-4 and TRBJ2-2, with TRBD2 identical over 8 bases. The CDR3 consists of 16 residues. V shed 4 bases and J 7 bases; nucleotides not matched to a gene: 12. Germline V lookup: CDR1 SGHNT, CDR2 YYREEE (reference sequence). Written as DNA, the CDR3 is TGTGCCAGCAGCCCGATAGCGGGGAAAGGAGGCGGGGAGCTGTTTTTT. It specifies CASSPIAGKGGGELFF.

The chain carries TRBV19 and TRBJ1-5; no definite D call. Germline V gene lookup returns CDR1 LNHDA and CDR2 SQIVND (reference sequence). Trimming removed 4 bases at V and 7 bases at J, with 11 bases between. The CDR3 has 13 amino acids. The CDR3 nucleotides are TGTGCCAGTAGTACTCAGGAGGCCCAGCCCCAGCATTTT. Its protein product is CASSTQEAQPQHF.

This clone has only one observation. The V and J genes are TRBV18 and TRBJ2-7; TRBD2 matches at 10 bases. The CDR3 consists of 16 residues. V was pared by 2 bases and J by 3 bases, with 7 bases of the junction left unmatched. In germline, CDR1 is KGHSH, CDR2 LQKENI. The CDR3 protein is CASSPKGLADFYEQYF. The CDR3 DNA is TGTGCCAGCTCACCAAAAGGACTAGCGGATTTCTACGAGCAGTACTTC.

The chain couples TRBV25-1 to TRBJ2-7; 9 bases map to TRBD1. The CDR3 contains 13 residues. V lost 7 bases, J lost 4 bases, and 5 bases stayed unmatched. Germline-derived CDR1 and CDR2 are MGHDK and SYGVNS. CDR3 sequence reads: CASKGQGPYEQYF. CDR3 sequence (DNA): TGTGCCAGCAAGGGACAGGGCCCGTACGAGCAGTACTTC.

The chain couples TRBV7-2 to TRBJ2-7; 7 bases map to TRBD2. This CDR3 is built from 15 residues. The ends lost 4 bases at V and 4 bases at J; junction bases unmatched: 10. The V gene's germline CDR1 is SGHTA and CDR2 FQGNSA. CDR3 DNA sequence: TGTGCCAGCAGCTCCGAGGGCGGGAGCCAGTACGAGCAGTACTTC. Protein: CASSSEGGSQYEQYF.

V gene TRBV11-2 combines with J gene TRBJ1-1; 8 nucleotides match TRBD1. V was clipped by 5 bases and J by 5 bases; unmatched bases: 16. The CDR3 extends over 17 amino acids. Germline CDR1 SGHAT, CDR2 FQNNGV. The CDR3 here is CASSHSVGTGSGTEAFF. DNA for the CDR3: TGTGCCAGCAGCCATTCAGTGGGGACAGGTTCAGGAACTGAAGCTTTCTTT.

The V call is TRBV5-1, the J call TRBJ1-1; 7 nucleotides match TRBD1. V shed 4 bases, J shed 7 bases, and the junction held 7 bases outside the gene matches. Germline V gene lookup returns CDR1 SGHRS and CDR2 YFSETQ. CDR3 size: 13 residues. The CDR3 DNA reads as TGCGCCAGCAGCAGAGAGGGGGCTAGTGAAGCTTTCTTT. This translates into CASSREGASEAFF.

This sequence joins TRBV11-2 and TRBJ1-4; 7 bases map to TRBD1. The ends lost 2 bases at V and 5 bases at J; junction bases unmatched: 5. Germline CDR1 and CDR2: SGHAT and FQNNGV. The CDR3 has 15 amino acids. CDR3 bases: TGTGCCAGCAGCTTAATCAGGGGGGAGAATGAAAAACTGTTTTTT. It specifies CASSLIRGENEKLFF.

DNA for the CDR3: TGTGCCAGCAGCCATGTAATGGAGACAGGGGTGGACGAGCAGTACTTC. This sequence encodes CASSHVMETGVDEQYF. V usage is TRBV7-7 and J usage is TRBJ2-7, with 8 bases identical to TRBD1. CDR1 and CDR2 from the germline V gene are SSHAT and FNYEAQ (reference sequence). The CDR3 extends over 16 amino acids. Trimming at V came to 5 bases and at J to 5 bases, leaving 14 bases not matched to a gene.

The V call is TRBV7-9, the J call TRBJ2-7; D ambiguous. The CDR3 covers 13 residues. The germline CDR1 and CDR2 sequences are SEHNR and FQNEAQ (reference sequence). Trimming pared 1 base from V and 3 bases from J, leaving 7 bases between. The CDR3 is CASSLGLGYEQYF. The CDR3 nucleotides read TGTGCCAGCAGCTTAGGTCTAGGCTACGAGCAGTACTTC.